This TCR beta chain comes out of a study of identical twins. Broader study findings: Insertions ran lower in abundant cord blood beta clonotypes, though not in memory repertoires.

In this sample, this clonotype turned up many times. The target antigen is unknown. Only healthy Caucasians were enrolled as donors. It was template switching that added a universal primer site, and there were unique molecular identifiers on the cDNA. TCRdb re-analysed the 5' RACE reads in MiXCR, keeping a single row per CDR3 protein. The sample comprises approximately 600,000 distinct CDR3 sequences, around 7.5% of which are singletons, and 1.6% rests with the top ten. Germline assignment: CDR1 SEHNR and CDR2 FQNEAQ (reference sequence). V lost 5 bases to trimming and J lost 14 bases; unmatched junction nucleotides: 10. CDR3 length equals 12 residues. The same data also contributed to another study, on yellow fever vaccine responses in identical twins. That report adds: Twins reportedly had a vaccine T cell response that seemed partly convergent, partly personalized.

This receptor was identified in a woman aged 18-29 years in good health. The specimen was PBMCs. The chain carries TRBV7-9 and TRBJ1-1; 8 bases line up with TRBD1. CDR3 amino acids: CASSVTGTGGFF. In DNA form, the CDR3 reads TGTGCCAGCAGCGTAACTGGGACAGGAGGGTTCTTT.